This passage covers 12 T cell receptor beta chains from one sample sequenced in a study of beta chain features in type 1 diabetes. The investigators reverse transcribed all of the isolated RNA, so they sequenced expressed TCRB transcripts. Sequencing was performed with immunoSEQ multiplex PCR; in TCRdb, only in-frame clones are kept and a portion is missing. The profile covers more than 300,000 clones, with 7% to 9% appearing a single time and approximately 0.47% taken by the ten largest. Sample: central memory CD4+ T cells from blood. These receptors were taken from a woman aged 18 to 35 in good health.

The chain recombines TRBV6-1 with TRBJ1-1; D possibly corresponds to TRBD1 (6 bases). The CDR3 extends over 14 amino acids. Germline V gives CDR1 MNHNS, CDR2 SASEGT. Trimming shortened V by 3 bases and J by 8 bases, and 16 bases separated the two germline ends. This CDR3 reads CASSDIRGAMEAFF. Here the CDR3 DNA reads TGTGCCAGCAGTGACATTCGGGGGGCTATGGAAGCTTTCTTT.

This clone occurred a few times. This CDR3 reads CASSYTGVEQYF. The CDR3 DNA is TGTGCCAGCTCATATACAGGGGTCGAGCAGTACTTC. The chain combines TRBV18 with TRBJ2-7; TRBD1 agrees at 7 bases. The CDR3 extends over 12 amino acids. Germline V gene sequence: CDR1 KGHSH, CDR2 LQKENI. V gave up 5 bases and J gave up 6 bases; unmatched junction bases: 4. Based on the CDR3 plus reference TRBV18 and TRBJ2-7, the full variable domain is NAGVMQNPRHLVRRRGQEARLRCSPMKGHSHVYWYRQLPEEGLKFMVYLQKENIIDESGMPKERFSAEFPKEGPSILRIQQVVRGDSAAYFCASSYTGVEQYFGPGTRLTVT.

This clone appeared a few times. The chain employs TRBV27 and TRBJ2-5; D remains unclear. In germline, CDR1 is MNHEY, CDR2 SMNVEV (reference sequence). V was pared by 3 bases and J by 2 bases, with 10 bases between. The CDR3 spans 14 residues. CDR3 DNA sequence: TGTGCCAGCAGTTTTTCCGGGTTACAAGAGACCCAGTACTTC. It translates to CASSFSGLQETQYF.

This clone has a handful of counts. The genes are TRBV7-2 and TRBJ2-7; 7 nucleotides agree with TRBD1. The junction had 6 bases not matched to a gene; V was cut back by 5 bases and J by 2 bases. This CDR3 spans 14 amino acids. Germline V gene lookup returns CDR1 SGHTA and CDR2 FQGNSA. CDR3 in DNA: TGTGCCAGCAGCCCAAGGACAGGTGCCTACGAGCAGTACTTC. It encodes CASSPRTGAYEQYF.

The chain uses TRBV5-4 and TRBJ2-1, with D unclear. From germline, CDR1 is SGHNT and CDR2 YYREEE (reference sequence). The CDR3 length is 15 residues. V gave up 0 bases and J gave up 2 bases, with 9 bases separating them. This CDR3 reads CASSLAGTAYNEQFF. CDR3 coding DNA: TGTGCCAGCAGCTTGGCAGGAACAGCCTACAATGAGCAGTTCTTC. Filled out from reference TRBV5-4 and TRBJ2-1, the complete variable domain reads ETGVTQSPTHLIKTRGQQVTLRCSSQSGHNTVSWYQQALGQGPQFIFQYYREEENGRGNFPPRFSGLQFPNYSSELNVNALELDDSALYLCASSLAGTAYNEQFFGPGTRLTVL.

This clone was seen more than once but under ten times. V usage is TRBV7-6 and J usage is TRBJ2-2, with TRBD2 matching 8 bases. Germline V lookup: CDR1 SGHVS, CDR2 FNYEAQ. The CDR3 is 16 amino acids. J was trimmed by 4 bases and V by 2 bases; bases with no gene match: 6. The CDR3 here is CASSLQAGVGTGELFF. The CDR3 nucleotides read TGTGCCAGCAGCTTACAAGCGGGAGTGGGCACCGGGGAGCTGTTTTTT.

This rearrangement joins TRBV20-1 to TRBJ2-7; D is ambiguous. Germline loops: CDR1 DFQATT, CDR2 SNEGSKA (reference sequence). There are 11 residues in the CDR3. V dropped 3 bases and J dropped 2 bases, with 5 bases sitting between them. Here the CDR3 reads CSASFTYEQYF. CDR3 nucleotides: TGCAGTGCTAGTTTCACCTACGAGCAGTACTTC.

In regard to this clone: This may stem from a read error, because a much larger clone lies one nucleotide away. The same CDR3 can be traced to other DNA sequences in this sample. The rearrangement joins TRBV7-3 to TRBJ2-2; D may be TRBD1 (7 bases). Germline V lookup: CDR1 SGHTA, CDR2 FQGTGA. The CDR3 is 14 residues long. With 5 bases removed from V and 7 bases from J, the gap between germline ends came to 14 bases. The CDR3 DNA is TGTGCCAGCAGCCAACAGGGGCGGGGCGGGGAGCTGTTTTTT. This gives the protein CASSQQGRGGELFF.

The chain has TRBV7-8 and TRBJ1-2; a possible D gene is TRBD1 (5 bases). The CDR3 length is 14 residues. The V gene's germline CDR1 is SGHVS and CDR2 FQNEAQ. V shed 4 bases and J shed 7 bases, with 16 bases lying between them. This chain's CDR3 is CASSSRWDRGGYTF. In nucleotides, the CDR3 is TGTGCCAGCAGCTCTCGGTGGGATAGGGGTGGCTACACCTTC.

This clone occurred a few times. The rearrangement joins TRBV5-1 to TRBJ2-6; possible D gene TRBD1, 5 bases. There are 16 residues in the CDR3. The germline CDR1 and CDR2 sequences are SGHRS and YFSETQ. V was shortened by 4 bases and J by 0 bases, with 11 bases between the two germline ends. The CDR3: CASSTRQTSGANVLTF. Here the CDR3 DNA reads TGCGCCAGCAGCACCCGACAGACCTCTGGGGCCAACGTCCTGACTTTC.

This clone was counted only a few times. The chain's CDR3 is CASSPGSQFHEQYF. For the CDR3, the DNA is TGCGCCAGCAGCCCGGGGTCCCAATTCCACGAGCAGTACTTC. V usage is TRBV4-3 and J usage is TRBJ2-7; D possibly corresponds to TRBD2 (5 bases). Germline assignment: CDR1 LGHNA and CDR2 YSLEER. The CDR3 runs to 14 residues. V was cut by 4 bases and J by 5 bases, with 15 bases left in between.

The chain combines TRBV10-3 with TRBJ2-7; 7 positions agree with TRBD2. Germline CDR1 is ENHRY and CDR2 is SYGVKD. This CDR3 has 13 residues. V lost 5 bases and J lost 3; bases outside the gene matches: 4. The CDR3 region has the DNA TGTGCCATCAGTAGCGGGGTAAACTACGAGCAGTACTTC. It codes for CAISSGVNYEQYF.